The rows below give T cell receptor beta chains drawn from one sample of a study of response to subunit inactivated influenza vaccine. MiXCR, applied by TCRdb to the RT-PCR reads, yields one record per CDR3 protein. There are around 570,000 distinct CDR3 sequences in the sample; approximately 7.7% occur only once, and 10% to 15% lies in the top ten. Sequencing was performed on PBMCs from blood, taken around 25 months after vaccination. All receptors derive from a man aged 50 to 75 who received an inactivated influenza vaccine. Each CDR3 is given with its conserved first and last residue. The D gene is left open where the match is weak. Part of the rows lack a size; the others show once, few, many or a class for expanded clones.

d_call,cdr3_length,j_call,clone_size,v_call,cdr3_aa,cdr3_nt
.,13,TRBJ1-1,few,TRBV20-1,CSASGDMNTEAFF,TGCAGTGCCTCGGGAGATATGAACACTGAAGCTTTCTTT
.,12,TRBJ2-2,many,TRBV30,CAWSVTVGELFF,TGTGCCTGGAGTGTCACGGTCGGGGAGCTGTTTTTT
.,14,TRBJ1-2,few,TRBV24-1,CATSDLGRMYGYTF,TGTGCCACCAGTGATTTGGGACGGATGTATGGCTACACCTTC
.,16,TRBJ2-6,few,TRBV5-5,CASSPTGSSGANVLTF,TGTGCCAGCAGCCCAACAGGGAGCTCTGGGGCCAACGTCCTGACTTTC
.,11,TRBJ1-5,many,TRBV12-3/TRBV12-4,CASSLGQPQHF,TGTGCCAGCAGTTTAGGTCAGCCCCAGCATTTT
TRBD2,16,TRBJ2-5,.,TRBV7-2,CASSLDRSSGRETQYF,TGTGCCAGCAGCTTAGATCGGTCTAGCGGGAGGGAGACCCAGTACTTC
.,13,TRBJ2-3,.,TRBV3-1,CASSHSYTDTQYF,TGTGCCAGCAGCCATAGCTACACAGATACGCAGTATTTT
.,17,TRBJ2-2,few,TRBV4-3,CASSQVGFLSRTGELFF,TGCGCCAGCAGCCAAGTGGGGTTTCTTTCGCGCACCGGGGAGCTGTTTTTT
TRBD1,15,TRBJ1-2,few,TRBV20-1,CSAPRTGLSNYGYTF,TGCAGTGCTCCTCGGACAGGCCTCTCTAACTATGGCTACACCTTC
.,15,TRBJ1-2,many,TRBV6-2/TRBV6-3,CASSYSRDMVYGYTF,TGTGCCAGCAGTTACTCCCGGGACATGGTCTATGGCTACACCTTC
TRBD1,14,TRBJ2-7,many,TRBV7-9,CASSAGQGFGEQYF,TGTGCCAGCAGCGCGGGACAGGGGTTCGGCGAGCAGTACTTC
.,16,TRBJ2-3,many,TRBV7-9,CASSSSVVASTDTQYF,TGTGCCAGCAGCTCGTCCGTCGTTGCTAGCACAGATACGCAGTATTTT
.,14,TRBJ1-5,few,TRBV7-8,CASSRQRGNQPQHF,TGTGCCAGCAGCAGACAGAGAGGAAATCAGCCCCAGCATTTT
.,11,TRBJ2-3,.,TRBV10-3,CAITSSDTQYF,TGTGCCATCACCAGCTCAGATACGCAGTATTTT
.,14,TRBJ2-1,few,TRBV29-1,CSVESGSAYNEQFF,TGCAGCGTTGAATCCGGGAGTGCCTACAATGAGCAGTTCTTC
TRBD1,16,TRBJ1-5,few,TRBV20-1,CSAPGQGSVGNQPQHF,TGCAGTGCTCCGGGACAGGGAAGTGTGGGCAATCAGCCCCAGCATTTT
TRBD2,16,TRBJ2-7,many,TRBV20-1,CSARDTRLAVGYEQYF,TGCAGTGCTAGAGATACCCGACTAGCGGTAGGTTACGAGCAGTACTTC
TRBD2,15,TRBJ2-7,.,TRBV5-1,CASKALGTSSYEQYF,TGCGCCAGCAAAGCTTTAGGGACTAGCAGCTACGAGCAGTACTTC
TRBD2,17,TRBJ2-1,.,TRBV12-5,CASATLAAGSSYNEQFF,TGTGCTAGCGCTACCCTAGCGGCCGGGTCCTCCTACAATGAGCAGTTCTTC
TRBD2,19,TRBJ2-2,many,TRBV5-1,CASSSEGGRLAGVIVELFF,TGCGCCAGCAGCTCCGAGGGTGGTCGACTAGCGGGAGTTATAGTGGAGCTGTTTTTT
.,14,TRBJ1-5,.,TRBV6-5,CASSYYGEGQPQHF,TGTGCCAGCAGTTACTATGGGGAAGGTCAGCCCCAGCATTTT
.,14,TRBJ2-7,few,TRBV6-2/TRBV6-3,CASSPRDGAYEQYF,TGTGCCAGCAGTCCCCGGGACGGAGCCTACGAGCAGTACTTC
TRBD1,18,TRBJ2-2,.,TRBV5-1,CASSLGPPGTGGTGELFF,TGCGCCAGCAGCTTGGGCCCCCCCGGGACAGGGGGTACCGGGGAGCTGTTTTTT
TRBD2,17,TRBJ2-7,.,TRBV11-2,CASSLDAALAGGYEQYF,TGTGCCAGCAGCTTGGACGCCGCACTAGCGGGGGGATACGAGCAGTACTTC
.,15,TRBJ2-3,.,TRBV5-1,CASSLRRASTDTQYF,TGCGCCAGCAGCCTCCGTAGGGCCTCCACAGATACGCAGTATTTT
.,14,TRBJ2-3,.,TRBV29-1,CSVVKGRAADTQYF,TGCAGCGTTGTGAAGGGAAGAGCGGCAGATACGCAGTATTTT
TRBD1,16,TRBJ1-5,few,TRBV7-2,CASSFGGGRLAQPQHF,TGTGCCAGCAGCTTCGGAGGGGGCAGGCTGGCTCAGCCCCAGCATTTT
TRBD2,16,TRBJ2-1,few,TRBV7-2,CASSLELAGLGNEQFF,TGTGCCAGCAGCTTAGAGCTAGCGGGACTTGGGAATGAGCAGTTCTTC
.,16,TRBJ2-1,.,TRBV28,CASSTISGPRGNEQFF,TGTGCCAGCAGTACTATCTCGGGACCAAGGGGCAATGAGCAGTTCTTC